These 2 T cell receptor beta chains share one sample of origin, sequenced in a study of cytotoxic CD8 clonotypes in ibrutinib-treated CLL. Assay used: immunoSEQ multiplex PCR; TCRdb lists only in-frame clones, some missing. The repertoire includes hundreds of thousands of clones, 79% of them detected once, and 10% to 12% sits in the top ten. Sequenced here: PBMCs, sampled after 12 months of ibrutinib treatment. Receptors originate from a human donor with chronic lymphocytic leukemia.

This chain joins TRBV2 and TRBJ1-1, with TRBD1 matching over 7 bases. The V gene end was trimmed by 7 bases and the J gene end by 4 bases; junction bases not matched to a gene: 6. Germline assignment: CDR1 SNHLY and CDR2 FYNNEI. This CDR3 region has 13 residues. The CDR3: CASNSRGRTEAFF. The CDR3 coding sequence is TGTGCCAGCAACAGTAGGGGGCGCACTGAAGCTTTCTTT.

This clone appeared once. V usage is TRBV5-1 and J usage is TRBJ2-7, with TRBD2 as a possible D gene (5 bases). The germline V and J ends were trimmed by 4 bases and 6 bases, with 29 bases remaining between them. This CDR3 is 18 amino acids long. Germline V CDR1 and CDR2: SGHRS, YFSETQ. CDR3 nucleotides: TGCGCCAGCAGCACCGTCCCCTCAGGAGCCCCGGGTGGGAGCGAGCAGTACTTC. Translation: CASSTVPSGAPGGSEQYF.